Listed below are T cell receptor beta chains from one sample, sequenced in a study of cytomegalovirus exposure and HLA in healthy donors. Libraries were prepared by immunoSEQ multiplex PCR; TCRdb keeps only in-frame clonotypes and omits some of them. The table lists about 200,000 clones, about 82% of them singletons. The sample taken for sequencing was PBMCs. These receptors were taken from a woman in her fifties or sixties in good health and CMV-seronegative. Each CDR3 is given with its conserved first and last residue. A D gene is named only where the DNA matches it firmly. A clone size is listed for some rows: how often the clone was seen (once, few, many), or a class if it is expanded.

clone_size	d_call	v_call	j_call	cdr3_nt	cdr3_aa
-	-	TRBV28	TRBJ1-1	TGTGCCAGCGCGACCCCTAGGGGTTTCATGAACACTGAAGCTTTCTTT	CASATPRGFMNTEAFF
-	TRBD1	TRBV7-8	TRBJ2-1	TGTGCCAGCAGGGTCAGGGGGAATGACCCCTCCTACAATGAGCAGTTCTTC	CASRVRGNDPSYNEQFF
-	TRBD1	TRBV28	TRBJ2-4	TGTGCCAGCACCTCGACAGGGGGAAAAAACATTCAGTACTTC	CASTSTGGKNIQYF
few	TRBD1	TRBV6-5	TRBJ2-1	TGTGCCAGCAGTTACAGCACCAGGGGACAGGGCGAGCAGTTCTTC	CASSYSTRGQGEQFF
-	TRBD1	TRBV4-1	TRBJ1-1	TGCGCCAGCAGCCCTACGACAGGGGGGAACACTGAAGCTTTCTTT	CASSPTTGGNTEAFF
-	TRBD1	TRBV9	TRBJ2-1	TGTGCCAGCAGCGTAGCGGGACAGGGGGTCAATGAGCAGTTCTTC	CASSVAGQGVNEQFF
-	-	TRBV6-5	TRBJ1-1	TGTGCCAGCAGTTACTCTGAGCAAACGAACACTGAAGCTTTCTTT	CASSYSEQTNTEAFF
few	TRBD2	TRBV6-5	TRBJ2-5	TGTGCCAGCAGTTACACGGGGACTAGCGGGCAAGAGACCCAGTACTTC	CASSYTGTSGQETQYF
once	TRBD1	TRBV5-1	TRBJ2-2	TGCGCCAGCAGCCCTACAGGGGAACGCGCCGGGGAGCTGTTTTTT	CASSPTGERAGELFF
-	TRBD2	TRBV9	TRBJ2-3	TGTGCCAGCAGCGTAGGGGTTGGACTAGCGGGAGGGCCAGATACGCAGTATTTT	CASSVGVGLAGGPDTQYF
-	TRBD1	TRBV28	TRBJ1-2	TGTGCCAGCAGTTCCTTCATTGTGGGGACAGGGAAGGGCTACACCTTC	CASSSFIVGTGKGYTF
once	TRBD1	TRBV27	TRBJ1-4	TGTGCCAGCAGTTTCGGACAGGGGAGAAAACTGTTTTTT	CASSFGQGRKLFF
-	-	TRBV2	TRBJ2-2	TGTGCCAGCAGGCAATCCGGGTTTGACGGGGAGCTGTTTTTT	CASRQSGFDGELFF
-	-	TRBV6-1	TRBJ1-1	TGTGCCAGCAGTTCGGACATCAGCTGGGGTTGCGAAGCTTTCTTT	CASSSDISWGCEAFF
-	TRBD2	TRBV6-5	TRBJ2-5	TGTGCCAGCAGTTTGACCCTTTGGACTAGCAGAGAGACCCAGTACTTC	CASSLTLWTSRETQYF
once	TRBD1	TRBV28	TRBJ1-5	TGTGCCAGCAGCCTACTCACCGGGACAGGGGATCAGCCCCAGCATTTT	CASSLLTGTGDQPQHF
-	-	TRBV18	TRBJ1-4	TGTGCCAGCTCACCAGGCGGGGAAAAACTGTTTTTT	CASSPGGEKLFF
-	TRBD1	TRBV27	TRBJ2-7	TGTGCCAGCAGGGGGACAGGGGACGCCTACGAGCAGTACTTC	CASRGTGDAYEQYF
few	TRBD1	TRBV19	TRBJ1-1	TGTGCCAGTAGTACGACAGGGTACACTGAAGCTTTCTTT	CASSTTGYTEAFF
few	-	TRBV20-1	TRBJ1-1	TGCAGTGCCCCGAGGGTGACTGAAGCTTTCTTT	CSAPRVTEAFF
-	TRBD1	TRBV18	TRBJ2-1	TGTGCCAGCTCACCGGGACAGAACAATGAGCAGTTCTTC	CASSPGQNNEQFF
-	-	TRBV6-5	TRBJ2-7	TGTGCCAGCAGTTACAGGGCGGGTAACTCCTACGAGCAGTACTTC	CASSYRAGNSYEQYF
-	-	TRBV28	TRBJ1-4	TGTGCCAGCAGTCTCCCAGGGGCTGTCTACAATGAAAAACTGTTTTTT	CASSLPGAVYNEKLFF
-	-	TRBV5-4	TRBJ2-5	TGTGCCAGCAGCTTGAAAGAGGCCCAGTACTTC	CASSLKEAQYF
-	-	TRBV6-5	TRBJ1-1	TGTGCCAGCAGTTGGGAGGGGAACACTGAAGCTTTCTTT	CASSWEGNTEAFF
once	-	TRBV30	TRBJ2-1	TGTGCCTGGAGTGTAAGACTGATGATCGATGAGCAGTTCTTC	CAWSVRLMIDEQFF
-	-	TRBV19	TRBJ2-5	TGTGCCAGTAGTATAAGCCGAAATTACAGGAGCAGCCAAGAGACCCAGTACTTC	CASSISRNYRSSQETQYF
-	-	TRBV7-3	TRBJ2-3	TGTGCCAGCAGCTTAAGCGCGTTTCCTCCCGGGAGAACAGATACGCAGTATTTT	CASSLSAFPPGRTDTQYF
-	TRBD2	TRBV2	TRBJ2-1	TGTGCCAGCAGTGAACGGCTAGCGGGGGGCTACAATGAGCAGTTCTTC	CASSERLAGGYNEQFF
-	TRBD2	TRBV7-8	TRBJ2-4	TGTGCCAGCAGCCTAGGACTAGCGGGAGGACCCAAAAACATTCAGTACTTC	CASSLGLAGGPKNIQYF
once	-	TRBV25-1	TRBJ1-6	TGTGCCAGCACCATGACAGGCACGGGTTCACCCCTCCACTTT	CASTMTGTGSPLHF
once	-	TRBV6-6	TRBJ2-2	TGTGCCAGCAGTTACGGCGGTAACACCGGGGAGCTGTTTTTT	CASSYGGNTGELFF
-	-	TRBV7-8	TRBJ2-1	TGTGCCAGCAGCGGATCCGAGACTGGCTTTGGAGAGCAGTTCTTC	CASSGSETGFGEQFF
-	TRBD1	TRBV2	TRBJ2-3	TGTGCCAGCAGCCCCGGGACAGGGGTTGGAGATACGCAGTATTTT	CASSPGTGVGDTQYF
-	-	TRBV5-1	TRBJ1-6	TGCGCCAGCAGCCCGCGGGAGACAAATTCACCCCTCCACTTT	CASSPRETNSPLHF
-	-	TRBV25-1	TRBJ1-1	TGTGCCAGCAGTGAACGCCAGGGGCGCGGGACTGAAGCTTTCTTT	CASSERQGRGTEAFF
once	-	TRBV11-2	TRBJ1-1	TGTGCCAGCAGTCCGAACAGGGATGAAGCTTTCTTT	CASSPNRDEAFF
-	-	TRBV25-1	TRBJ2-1	TGTGCCAGCAGCCAGGACCCGGGCGGGGAGCAGTTCTTC	CASSQDPGGEQFF
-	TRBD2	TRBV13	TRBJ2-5	TGTGCCAGCAGCTTAGCGGGAGGGGGTTCGGAGACCCAGTACTTC	CASSLAGGGSETQYF
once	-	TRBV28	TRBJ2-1	TGTGCCAGCAGTTGTACTCTGGGCGCGTGCTCCTACAATGAGCAGTTCTTC	CASSCTLGACSYNEQFF
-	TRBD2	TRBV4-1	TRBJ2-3	TGCGCCAGCAGCCAAGTAAGAGTAGCGGGAGTCGCAGATACGCAGTATTTT	CASSQVRVAGVADTQYF
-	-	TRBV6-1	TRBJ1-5	TGTGCCAGCAGTGAAATGAGAGTACAGCTCAATCAGCCCCAGCATTTT	CASSEMRVQLNQPQHF
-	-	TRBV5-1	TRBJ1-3	TGCGCCAGCAGGGGGGCCGTTAACTCTGGAAACACCATATATTTT	CASRGAVNSGNTIYF
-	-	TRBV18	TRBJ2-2	TGTGCCAGCTCACCGGCCTTCACCGGGGAGCTGTTTTTT	CASSPAFTGELFF
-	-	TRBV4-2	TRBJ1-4	TGTGCCAGCAGCCAAGATCGCACAGCTAATGAAAAACTGTTTTTT	CASSQDRTANEKLFF
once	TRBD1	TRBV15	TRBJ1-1	TGTGCCACCAGCAGAGCTTGGGCAGGGGGGTACACTGAAGCTTTCTTT	CATSRAWAGGYTEAFF
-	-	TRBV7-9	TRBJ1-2	TGTGCCAGCAGCTCTTCCGGGACTGAGGCCTATGGCTACACCTTC	CASSSSGTEAYGYTF
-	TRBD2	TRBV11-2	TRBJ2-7	TGTGCCAGCAGCCCCCAGACTAGCGGGAGGGGTTTCGAGCAGTACTTC	CASSPQTSGRGFEQYF